Presented here are 22 T cell receptor beta chains from one specimen sequenced in a study of cytomegalovirus exposure and HLA in healthy donors. Primers included in the PCR were 60 Vbeta and 13 Jbeta primers. The repertoire was sequenced with immunoSEQ multiplex PCR; TCRdb's copy has only in-frame clones and lacks some. Of 100,000 to 150,000 clones in the sample, about 87% were seen once. The sequencing input was PBMCs. The receptors shown here come from a woman in her 30s in good health and CMV-seronegative.

The V gene is TRBV27, the J gene TRBJ1-2; TRBD1 is a possible D gene (5 bases). The CDR3 is made up of 13 amino acids. The V gene lost 5 bases and the J gene lost 8 bases, with 15 bases spanning the gap. CDR1 and CDR2 from the germline V gene are MNHEY and SMNVEV (reference sequence). The DNA of the CDR3 is TGTGCCAGCAGTCCCCGGGGGTCCCTAGGCTACACCTTC. Protein: CASSPRGSLGYTF.

This chain links TRBV11-2 with TRBJ1-2, with TRBD1 identical over 9 bases. Germline CDR1 and CDR2: SGHAT and FQNNGV. The CDR3 is 17 amino acids. Losses at the gene ends were 5 bases for V and 3 bases for J; bases not matched to a gene: 13. The CDR3 coding sequence is TGTGCCAGCAGCACCCGACAGGGGGGTGATCAGTACTATGGCTACACCTTC. Translating gives CASSTRQGGDQYYGYTF.

V usage is TRBV18 and J usage is TRBJ2-7, with 14 bases matching TRBD2. Germline assignment: CDR1 KGHSH and CDR2 LQKENI. V shed 3 bases, J shed 4 bases, and the junction held 17 bases outside the gene matches. The CDR3 spans 20 residues. The CDR3 reads CASSPSRVFGLAGGGYEQYF. Here the CDR3 DNA reads TGTGCCAGCTCACCGAGCAGGGTGTTTGGACTAGCGGGAGGAGGGTACGAGCAGTACTTC.

The rearrangement uses TRBV19 and TRBJ1-5, with 9 bases lining up with TRBD1. Germline lookup yields CDR1 LNHDA and CDR2 SQIVND (reference sequence). This CDR3 has 19 amino acids. V lost 5 bases, J lost 0 bases, and 14 bases stayed unmatched. The CDR3 is CASSSPTGGYSISNQPQHF. As DNA, the CDR3 is TGTGCCAGTAGTTCCCCGACAGGGGGATACAGTATTAGCAATCAGCCCCAGCATTTT.

The CDR3 DNA reads TGTGCCAGCAGCCCACGGCCCGGTAGGGTACTAGCGGGAACCGAGCAGTACTTC. Residues: CASSPRPGRVLAGTEQYF. This chain joins TRBV5-8 and TRBJ2-7; 10 nucleotides match TRBD2. The CDR3 consists of 18 residues. V shed 4 bases and J 6 bases; nucleotides not matched to a gene: 19. CDR1 and CDR2 (germline): SGHTS, YDEGEE.

The genes are TRBV28 and TRBJ2-3; 8 positions match TRBD1. The CDR3 extends over 16 amino acids. Trimming at V came to 6 bases and at J to 4 bases, leaving 12 bases not matched to a gene. CDR1 MDHEN and CDR2 SYDVKM come from the germline V gene. CDR3 nucleotide sequence: TGTGCCAGCAGCAATCCGACAGGGGCGGCCGCAGATACGCAGTATTTT. Translating gives CASSNPTGAAADTQYF. The whole variable domain, remainder taken from reference TRBV28 and TRBJ2-3, is DVKVTQSSRYLVKRTGEKVFLECVQDMDHENMFWYRQDPGLGLRLIYFSYDVKMKEKGDIPEGYSVSREKKERFSLILESASTNQTSMYLCASSNPTGAAADTQYFGPGTRLTVL.

This CDR3 reads CASSLAFKGAGVTDTQYF. CDR3 coding DNA: TGTGCCAGCAGCTTAGCGTTTAAGGGGGCTGGCGTCACAGATACGCAGTATTTT. This sequence joins TRBV7-2 and TRBJ2-3, with 7 bases aligning to TRBD1. This CDR3 has 18 residues. V shed 0 bases, J shed 2 bases, and the junction held 11 bases outside the gene matches. Germline V CDR1 and CDR2: SGHTA, FQGNSA.

This clone showed up just a few times. The same CDR3 arises from other DNA sequences in this sample as well. V is TRBV19 and J is TRBJ2-7, with 8 bases identical to TRBD1. Germline CDR1 LNHDA, CDR2 SQIVND (reference sequence). The CDR3 has 14 amino acids. V was clipped by 6 bases and J by 9 bases; unmatched bases: 13. The CDR3 loop reads CASSPGQAPLGQYF. In DNA form, the CDR3 reads TGTGCCAGTAGCCCGGGACAGGCGCCCCTAGGGCAGTACTTC.

This rearrangement joins TRBV6-5 to TRBJ2-1, with D possibly TRBD2 on 5 matching bases. The CDR3 has 15 amino acids. Germline CDR1 is MNHEY and CDR2 is SVGAGI. Trimming pared 0 bases from V and 6 bases from J, leaving 12 bases between. The CDR3 protein is CASSYSGLVGNEQFF. The CDR3, as DNA: TGTGCCAGCAGTTACTCCGGACTCGTCGGCAATGAGCAGTTCTTC.

J is TRBJ2-2 and V is TRBV25-1; D is perhaps TRBD2 (6 bases). V was cut by 7 bases and J by 3 bases, with 9 bases left in between. Germline V gives CDR1 MGHDK, CDR2 SYGVNS. The CDR3 spans 13 residues. DNA for the CDR3: TGTGCCAGCACGGGACTGTACACCGGGGAGCTGTTTTTT. This sequence encodes CASTGLYTGELFF.

The chain links TRBV10-3 to TRBJ1-1, with 8 bases identical to TRBD1. The trim removed 4 bases at V and 7 bases at J, leaving 5 bases unmatched. Germline CDR1 and CDR2: ENHRY and SYGVKD. The CDR3 has 13 amino acids. The CDR3 coding sequence is TGTGCCATCAGTGGACAGGGGTGGAATGAAGCTTTCTTT. Translating it yields CAISGQGWNEAFF.

The V gene is TRBV28, the J gene TRBJ2-1; a possible D gene is TRBD2 (5 bases). Germline CDR1 and CDR2: MDHEN and SYDVKM. V dropped 8 bases and J dropped 6 bases, with 11 bases sitting between them. The CDR3 has 12 residues. The CDR3 spells CASGGPSNEQFF. In DNA form, the CDR3 reads TGTGCCAGCGGAGGACCCTCCAATGAGCAGTTCTTC.

The chain links TRBV6-4 to TRBJ2-1; 7 bases match TRBD2. The V gene's germline CDR1 is MRHNA and CDR2 SNTAGT. J was trimmed by 4 bases and V by 4 bases; bases with no gene match: 7. There are 15 residues in the CDR3. Here the CDR3 DNA reads TGTGCCAGCAGTGCCCTGGGGGGGGATTACAATGAGCAGTTCTTC. Translating it yields CASSALGGDYNEQFF.

This rearrangement joins TRBV10-2 to TRBJ2-1; 7 positions match TRBD1. The V and J ends lost 3 bases and 1 base, in that order; junction bases with no gene match: 3. The germline gives CDR1 WSHSY, CDR2 SAAADI. The CDR3 is 15 amino acids. The CDR3 here is CASSDEQGSYNEQFF. The CDR3 nucleotides are TGCGCCAGCAGTGACGAACAGGGGTCCTACAATGAGCAGTTCTTC.

The V call is TRBV7-8, the J call TRBJ2-1; a weak D match, TRBD2 (6 bases). There are 14 residues in the CDR3. Trimming took 2 bases from V and 5 from J, leaving 10 bases between them. Germline V gene lookup returns CDR1 SGHVS and CDR2 FQNEAQ. The CDR3 sequence: CASSLLTRNNEQFF. Written as DNA, the CDR3 is TGTGCCAGCAGCTTATTGACTAGAAACAATGAGCAGTTCTTC.

The chain employs TRBV19 and TRBJ1-2; 8 bases line up with TRBD1. J was trimmed by 3 bases and V by 2 bases; bases with no gene match: 8. The germline CDR1 and CDR2 sequences are LNHDA and SQIVND (reference sequence). The CDR3 spans 16 residues. CDR3 sequence reads: CASSITYGDRHYGYTF. The DNA of the CDR3 is TGTGCCAGTAGTATAACGTACGGGGACAGGCACTATGGCTACACCTTC.

The CDR3 DNA reads TGTGCCAGCAGTTTAAGGACAGGGGCTCGCTCCTACGAGCAGTACTTC. Encoded protein: CASSLRTGARSYEQYF. The chain joins TRBV28 to TRBJ2-7; 9 bases map to TRBD1. The germline CDR1 and CDR2 sequences are MDHEN and SYDVKM. The CDR3 length is 16 residues. The trim removed 2 bases at V and 0 bases at J, leaving 5 bases unmatched.

This chain uses TRBV7-9 with TRBJ1-2, with D perhaps matching TRBD1 (6 bases). The CDR3 is 17 residues long. Trimming stripped 5 bases from V and 0 bases from J, with 19 bases between. Per germline, CDR1 SEHNR and CDR2 FQNEAQ (reference sequence). The CDR3 reads CASSLPRQVKANYGYTF. CDR3 bases: TGTGCCAGCAGCCTGCCTCGACAGGTGAAGGCTAACTATGGCTACACCTTC.

The CDR3 nucleotides read TGCGCCAGCAGGCAGGGATCTGGGGCCAACGTCCTGACTTTC. Translating gives CASRQGSGANVLTF. The chain employs TRBV5-1 and TRBJ2-6; maybe TRBD1 (5 bases). Germline V gene sequence: CDR1 SGHRS, CDR2 YFSETQ. Trimming cost V 5 bases and J 1 base, with 7 bases left between them. This CDR3 is built from 14 residues.

The genes are TRBV28 and TRBJ2-3; 16 positions agree with TRBD2. This CDR3 region has 17 residues. J gave up 6 bases and V 6 bases, and 9 bases lay outside the gene matches. The V gene's germline CDR1 is MDHEN and CDR2 SYDVKM. The CDR3, as DNA: TGTGCCAGCAGCGACGCGGGACTAGCGGGAGGGCCGGATACGCAGTATTTT. Amino acid sequence: CASSDAGLAGGPDTQYF.

This clone came up once. The rearrangement links TRBV7-9 to TRBJ2-6; 9 bases line up with TRBD1. The CDR3 runs to 18 residues. The V gene's germline CDR1 is SEHNR and CDR2 FQNEAQ (reference sequence). The junction had 10 bases not matched to a gene; V was cut back by 2 bases and J by 5 bases. The CDR3 sequence: CASSLRSGQGGRANVLTF. CDR3 in DNA: TGTGCCAGCAGCTTAAGGTCGGGACAGGGTGGAAGGGCCAACGTCCTGACTTTC.

A few counts support this clone. This chain joins TRBV7-9 and TRBJ1-5; 12 nucleotides agree with TRBD1. CDR1 is SEHNR and CDR2 is FQNEAQ in the germline V gene (reference sequence). The junction had 5 bases not matched to a gene; V was cut back by 5 bases and J by 6 bases. The CDR3 contains 15 residues. The CDR3 DNA reads TGTGCCAGCAGCCGGGGACAGGGGGCAGGTCAGCCCCAGCATTTT. Its protein product is CASSRGQGAGQPQHF. Complete variable domain (other parts from reference TRBV7-9 and TRBJ1-5): DTGVSQNPRHKITKRGQNVTFRCDPISEHNRLYWYRQTLGQGPEFLTYFQNEAQLEKSRLLSDRFSAERPKGSFSTLEIQRTEQGDSAMYLCASSRGQGAGQPQHFGDGTRLSIL.